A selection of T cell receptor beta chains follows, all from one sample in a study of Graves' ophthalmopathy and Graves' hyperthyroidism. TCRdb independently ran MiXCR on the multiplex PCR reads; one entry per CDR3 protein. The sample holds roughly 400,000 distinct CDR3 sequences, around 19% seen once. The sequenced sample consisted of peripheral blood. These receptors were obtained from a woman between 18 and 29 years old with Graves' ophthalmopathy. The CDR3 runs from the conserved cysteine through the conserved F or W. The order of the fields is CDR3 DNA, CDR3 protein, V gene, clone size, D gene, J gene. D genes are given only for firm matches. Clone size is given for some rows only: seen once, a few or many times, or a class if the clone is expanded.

CDR3 DNA: TGTGCCAGCAGGATACAGGGGGTAGATACGCAGTATTTT
CDR3 protein: CASRIQGVDTQYF
V gene: TRBV28
clone size: many
D gene: TRBD1
J gene: TRBJ2-3

CDR3 DNA: TGTGCCAGTAGTTATACGGGACAGGGAACCTACGAGCAGTACTTC
CDR3 protein: CASSYTGQGTYEQYF
V gene: TRBV19
clone size: many
D gene: TRBD1
J gene: TRBJ2-7

CDR3 DNA: TGTGCCAGCAGCTCGGGACTAGCGGGAGTGGGCTACGAGCAGTACTTC
CDR3 protein: CASSSGLAGVGYEQYF
V gene: TRBV7-8
clone size: NA
D gene: TRBD2
J gene: TRBJ2-7

CDR3 DNA: TGCAGTGCTAGGGACAGGCGACCCAATCAGCCCCAGCATTTT
CDR3 protein: CSARDRRPNQPQHF
V gene: TRBV20-1
clone size: many
D gene: TRBD1
J gene: TRBJ1-5

CDR3 DNA: TGTGCCACCGGCCCCTTAGGGGCGGCGGGCTCACCCCTCCACTTT
CDR3 protein: CATGPLGAAGSPLHF
V gene: TRBV15
clone size: many
D gene: NA
J gene: TRBJ1-6

CDR3 DNA: TGTGCCAGCAGCCAAGAGGGGACAGCCCTAGCCAAAAACATTCAGTACTTC
CDR3 protein: CASSQEGTALAKNIQYF
V gene: TRBV4-2
clone size: NA
D gene: TRBD1
J gene: TRBJ2-4

CDR3 DNA: TGTGCCAGTAGTATAGGGGGGAGTGCCGCCGGGGAGCTGTTTTTT
CDR3 protein: CASSIGGSAAGELFF
V gene: TRBV19
clone size: few
D gene: NA
J gene: TRBJ2-2

CDR3 DNA: TGTGCCAGCAGTCATCCGCGGGCGGCGAACACCGGGGAGCTGTTTTTT
CDR3 protein: CASSHPRAANTGELFF
V gene: TRBV12-3/TRBV12-4
clone size: NA
D gene: NA
J gene: TRBJ2-2

CDR3 DNA: TGCAGTGCTTACAGGGTGTTGGGCAATCAGCCCCAGCATTTT
CDR3 protein: CSAYRVLGNQPQHF
V gene: TRBV20-1
clone size: NA
D gene: NA
J gene: TRBJ1-5

CDR3 DNA: TGTGCCACCTGCGGGACAGCGAAAGAGACCCAGTACTTC
CDR3 protein: CATCGTAKETQYF
V gene: TRBV28
clone size: NA
D gene: NA
J gene: TRBJ2-5

CDR3 DNA: TGTGCCACCCTCCGCTCTGAGGGCCTGAATCAGCCCCAGCATTTT
CDR3 protein: CATLRSEGLNQPQHF
V gene: TRBV28
clone size: many
D gene: NA
J gene: TRBJ1-5

CDR3 DNA: TGCAGCGTGGGACAGGGGAATCAGCCCCAGCATTTT
CDR3 protein: CSVGQGNQPQHF
V gene: TRBV29-1
clone size: many
D gene: TRBD1
J gene: TRBJ1-5

CDR3 DNA: TGTGCCAGCAACCTGAGGGGCCCCCGGAGCACTGAAGCTTTCTTT
CDR3 protein: CASNLRGPRSTEAFF
V gene: TRBV6-1
clone size: NA
D gene: NA
J gene: TRBJ1-1

CDR3 DNA: TGTGCCAGCAGCTATGACGTTATTCAAGAGACCCAGTACTTC
CDR3 protein: CASSYDVIQETQYF
V gene: TRBV7-9
clone size: many
D gene: NA
J gene: TRBJ2-5

CDR3 DNA: TGTGCCAGCAGTTCATGGAACGAGCAGTACTTC
CDR3 protein: CASSSWNEQYF
V gene: TRBV27
clone size: many
D gene: NA
J gene: TRBJ2-7

CDR3 DNA: TGTGCCAGCAGAATGACAGCGGGCAACTATGGCTACACCTTC
CDR3 protein: CASRMTAGNYGYTF
V gene: TRBV2
clone size: many
D gene: NA
J gene: TRBJ1-2

CDR3 DNA: TGTGCCAGCAGTCAATCCACGAGTCTATCCTACGAGCAGTACTTC
CDR3 protein: CASSQSTSLSYEQYF
V gene: TRBV7-9
clone size: NA
D gene: NA
J gene: TRBJ2-7

CDR3 DNA: TGCGCCAGCAGCCAACAGGGGCCCTCCACTGAAGCTTTCTTT
CDR3 protein: CASSQQGPSTEAFF
V gene: TRBV4-3
clone size: many
D gene: NA
J gene: TRBJ1-1

CDR3 DNA: TGTGCCACCAGTGCCCCAGGGAACAATCAGCCCCAGCATTTT
CDR3 protein: CATSAPGNNQPQHF
V gene: TRBV24-1
clone size: NA
D gene: NA
J gene: TRBJ1-5

CDR3 DNA: TGTGCCAGCAGTGAATTCGCCTACGAGCAGTACTTC
CDR3 protein: CASSEFAYEQYF
V gene: TRBV25-1
clone size: many
D gene: NA
J gene: TRBJ2-7

CDR3 DNA: TGTGCCTGGGGTAGTAGTTGGGCGAGTTACGAGCAGTACTTC
CDR3 protein: CAWGSSWASYEQYF
V gene: TRBV30
clone size: NA
D gene: NA
J gene: TRBJ2-7

CDR3 DNA: TGTGCCAGCAGTTACTCGGGGACAACCTACGAGCAGTACTTC
CDR3 protein: CASSYSGTTYEQYF
V gene: TRBV6-2/TRBV6-3
clone size: many
D gene: NA
J gene: TRBJ2-7